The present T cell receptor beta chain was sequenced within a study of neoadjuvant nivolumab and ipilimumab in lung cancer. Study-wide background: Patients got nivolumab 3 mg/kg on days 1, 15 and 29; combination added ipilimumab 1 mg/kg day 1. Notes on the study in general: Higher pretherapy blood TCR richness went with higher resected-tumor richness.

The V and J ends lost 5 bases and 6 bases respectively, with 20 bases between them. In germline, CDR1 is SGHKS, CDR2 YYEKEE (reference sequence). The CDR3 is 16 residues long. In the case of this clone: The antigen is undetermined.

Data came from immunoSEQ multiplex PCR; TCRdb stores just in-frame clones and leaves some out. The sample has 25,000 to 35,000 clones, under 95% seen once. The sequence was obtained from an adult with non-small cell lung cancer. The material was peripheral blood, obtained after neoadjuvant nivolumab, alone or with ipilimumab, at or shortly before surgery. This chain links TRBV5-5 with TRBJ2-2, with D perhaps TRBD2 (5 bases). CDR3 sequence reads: CASSAGWAAGSGELFF. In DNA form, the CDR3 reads TGTGCCAGCAGTGCGGGCTGGGCGGCAGGATCCGGGGAGCTGTTTTTT.